One sample yielded the 25 T cell receptor beta chains listed below, sequenced in a study of PD-L1 blockade in urothelial cancer. Some clones are missing from TCRdb's copy, which holds only in-frame ones; the method was immunoSEQ multiplex PCR. The repertoire holds 35,000 to 50,000 clones, with about 80% as singletons. The source material was PBMCs, sampled around atezolizumab (anti-PD-L1) treatment. Source of these receptors: a man aged 70 or older with urothelial cancer.

This clone appeared a single time. The V gene is TRBV2, the J gene TRBJ1-1; the D gene is possibly TRBD1 (6 bases). Germline CDR1 SNHLY, CDR2 FYNNEI. Trimming stripped 7 bases from V and 1 base from J, with 16 bases between. There are 15 residues in the CDR3. The CDR3 region is CASTQQGSANTEAFF. Here the CDR3 DNA reads TGTGCCAGCACCCAACAGGGCAGCGCGAACACTGAAGCTTTCTTT.

The CDR3 loop reads CASSLIQGLNTEAFF. For the CDR3, the DNA is TGTGCCAGCAGCTTAATACAGGGGTTGAACACTGAAGCTTTCTTT. The chain joins TRBV11-2 to TRBJ1-1; TRBD1 agrees at 7 bases. With 2 bases clipped from V and 0 bases from J, the junction kept 3 bases outside the gene matches. In germline, CDR1 is SGHAT, CDR2 FQNNGV. The CDR3 is made up of 15 amino acids.

This chain connects TRBV28 to TRBJ2-6; D is perhaps TRBD2 (5 bases). The CDR3 runs 13 residues. V lost 7 bases and J 4 bases, leaving 8 bases between the germline ends. Germline assignment: CDR1 MDHEN and CDR2 SYDVKM. This CDR3 reads CASTSSGANVLTF. DNA of the CDR3: TGTGCCAGCACTAGCTCCGGGGCCAACGTCCTGACTTTC.

The CDR3 spells CASSLDRGSTNEKLFF. The CDR3 bases are TGTGCCAGCAGCCTCGACAGGGGTTCAACTAATGAAAAACTGTTTTTT. The V and J genes are TRBV28 and TRBJ1-4; 8 bases are a match to TRBD1. Unmatched junction bases numbered 6, after V lost 6 bases and J lost 0 bases. CDR3 length: 16 residues. CDR1 MDHEN and CDR2 SYDVKM come from the germline V gene.

J is TRBJ2-7 and V is TRBV15; 7 positions agree with TRBD2. The CDR3 totals 15 residues. The V and J ends lost 9 bases and 4 bases, in that order; junction bases with no gene match: 15. Germline V lookup: CDR1 LNHNV, CDR2 YYDKDF (reference sequence). This CDR3 reads CATRRGAGVDYEQYF. CDR3 nucleotide sequence: TGTGCCACGCGTCGTGGGGCGGGAGTAGATTACGAGCAGTACTTC.

The chain recombines TRBV29-1 with TRBJ1-4; the D is unclear. Trimming stripped 2 bases from V and 8 bases from J, with 15 bases between. Germline V gene lookup returns CDR1 SQVTM and CDR2 ANQGSEA. The CDR3 has 14 amino acids. As DNA, the CDR3 is TGCAGCGTTGAATTGCCCGGGGAGGTCGAAAAACTGTTTTTT. Protein: CSVELPGEVEKLFF.

This chain joins TRBV7-9 and TRBJ1-1; D is perhaps TRBD1 (6 bases). V was pared by 6 bases and J by 5 bases, with 10 bases between. CDR3 length: 12 amino acids. Germline CDR1 reads SEHNR; CDR2 reads FQNEAQ (reference sequence). The CDR3 region has the DNA TGTGCCAGCAGGCCAGGGGAAACTGAAGCTTTCTTT. This translates into CASRPGETEAFF.

The V gene is TRBV4-2, the J gene TRBJ2-7; D may be TRBD2 (5 bases). V lost 3 bases and J lost 6, with 15 bases in between. Germline CDR1 LGHNA, CDR2 YNFKEQ. This CDR3 contains 14 residues. CDR3: CASSQGSLTREQYF. The CDR3 DNA reads as TGTGCCAGCAGCCAGGGGAGTCTCACTCGCGAGCAGTACTTC.

The genes are TRBV27 and TRBJ2-7; possibly TRBD1 for D (6 bases). The CDR3 has 15 residues. Trimming pared 5 bases from V and 0 bases from J, leaving 14 bases between. Germline lookup yields CDR1 MNHEY and CDR2 SMNVEV (reference sequence). In DNA form, the CDR3 reads TGTGCCAGCAGTCCCCACAGGGTTATCTCCTACGAGCAGTACTTC. It codes for CASSPHRVISYEQYF.

This clone was detected a few times. This sequence joins TRBV7-2 and TRBJ2-3; 7 bases are shared with TRBD1. This CDR3 region has 14 residues. Unmatched junction bases numbered 2, after V lost 0 bases and J lost 5 bases. The V gene's germline CDR1 is SGHTA and CDR2 FQGNSA. DNA for the CDR3: TGTGCCAGCAGCTTAGCGTCAGGGGGAGATACGCAGTATTTT. Its protein product is CASSLASGGDTQYF.

J is TRBJ1-1 and V is TRBV7-2; TRBD1 matches at 9 bases. Germline V CDR1 and CDR2: SGHTA, FQGNSA. The CDR3 spans 13 residues. The V and J ends lost 5 bases and 4 bases, in that order; junction bases with no gene match: 2. In DNA form, the CDR3 reads TGTGCCAGCAGCGCGACAGGGGGCACTGAAGCTTTCTTT. This gives the protein CASSATGGTEAFF.

The chain couples TRBV5-8 to TRBJ2-7; possibly TRBD1 for D (5 bases). Germline lookup yields CDR1 SGHTS and CDR2 YDEGEE. The CDR3 has 14 residues. Trimming cost V 5 bases and J 5 bases, with 17 bases left between them. CDR3 nucleotides: TGTGCCAGCAGGCTGGGGCAGCTGCTTGACGAGCAGTACTTC. Translating gives CASRLGQLLDEQYF.

The chain uses TRBV7-8 and TRBJ1-5, with D uncertain. The germline V gene has CDR1 SGHVS and CDR2 FQNEAQ. The CDR3 has 14 residues. Trimming shortened V by 2 bases and J by 4 bases, and 9 bases separated the two germline ends. This chain's CDR3 is CASSLWEGNQPQHF. The CDR3 nucleotides are TGTGCCAGCAGCTTATGGGAGGGTAATCAGCCCCAGCATTTT.

A single count supports this clone. The V gene is TRBV7-8, the J gene TRBJ2-3; TRBD2 matches 7 bases. Germline lookup yields CDR1 SGHVS and CDR2 FQNEAQ. V dropped 5 bases and J dropped 2; count of bases not matched to a gene: 7. The CDR3 length is 15 residues. The CDR3 coding sequence is TGTGCCAGCAGCACCAAGAAGCGGGACACAGATACGCAGTATTTT. Its translation: CASSTKKRDTDTQYF.

J is TRBJ2-1 and V is TRBV4-2, with 12 bases identical to TRBD1. With V trimmed by 2 bases and J by 7 bases, 3 bases remained unmatched. CDR3 length equals 15 residues. The V gene's germline CDR1 is LGHNA and CDR2 YNFKEQ. The CDR3 is CASSQPGQGANEQFF. The CDR3 DNA sequence: TGTGCCAGCAGCCAACCGGGACAGGGGGCGAATGAGCAGTTCTTC.

V usage is TRBV5-4 and J usage is TRBJ2-3, with 9 bases fitting TRBD2. The CDR3 is made up of 14 amino acids. Germline V gene data show CDR1 as SGHNT and CDR2 as YYREEE (reference sequence). With V trimmed by 9 bases and J by 3 bases, 8 bases remained unmatched. CDR3 in amino acids: CAIRPSGNTDTQYF. CDR3 in DNA: TGTGCCATAAGGCCTAGCGGGAATACAGATACGCAGTATTTT. The complete variable domain, with remaining parts taken from reference TRBV5-4 and TRBJ2-3, reads ETGVTQSPTHLIKTRGQQVTLRCSSQSGHNTVSWYQQALGQGPQFIFQYYREEENGRGNFPPRFSGLQFPNYSSELNVNALELDDSALYLCAIRPSGNTDTQYFGPGTRLTVL.

V and J are TRBV6-6 and TRBJ2-7; D is undetermined. The germline V and J ends were trimmed by 0 bases and 0 bases, with 12 bases remaining between them. Germline CDR1 is MNHNY and CDR2 is SVGAGI (reference sequence). The length of the CDR3 is 16 residues. The CDR3 is CASSYSEVSSSYEQYF. CDR3 sequence (DNA): TGTGCCAGCAGTTACTCCGAGGTTTCGAGCTCCTACGAGCAGTACTTC.

DNA of the CDR3: TGTGCCAGCAGTGGACAACCGACAGTGAACACTGAAGCTTTCTTT. This encodes CASSGQPTVNTEAFF. The chain carries TRBV6-1 and TRBJ1-1; possible D gene TRBD1, 5 bases. Looked up from germline, CDR1 is MNHNS and CDR2 is SASEGT. The CDR3 runs 15 residues. The V end lost 4 bases, the J end lost 0 bases, and 12 bases lay between the germline ends.

The V gene is TRBV4-1, the J gene TRBJ2-7; 9 bases map to TRBD1. The V gene end was trimmed by 4 bases and the J gene end by 5 bases; junction bases not matched to a gene: 9. CDR3 length: 15 amino acids. Germline CDR1 and CDR2: MGHRA and YSYEKL. The CDR3 spells CASSLRTGADHEQYF. DNA of the CDR3: TGCGCCAGCAGCCTTCGGACAGGGGCCGACCACGAGCAGTACTTC.

The rearrangement uses TRBV6-1 and TRBJ1-4, with unresolved D. This CDR3 has 14 amino acids. Trimming removed 2 bases at V and 0 bases at J, with 4 bases between. The germline gives CDR1 MNHNS, CDR2 SASEGT. The CDR3 spells CASSESATNEKLFF. In nucleotides, the CDR3 is TGTGCCAGCAGTGAATCTGCAACTAATGAAAAACTGTTTTTT.

This clone has just a few counts. The chain couples TRBV29-1 to TRBJ1-1; 7 bases line up with TRBD1. The trim removed 7 bases at V and 1 base at J, leaving 6 bases unmatched. The CDR3 consists of 13 residues. Germline V gene data show CDR1 as SQVTM and CDR2 as ANQGSEA. For the CDR3, the DNA is TGCAGCGGTACCGGGACAGCGAACACTGAAGCTTTCTTT. Encoded protein: CSGTGTANTEAFF.

The CDR3 nucleotides read TGCGCCAGCAGCTCCCTAAAAGCGGGAGTTGGGATCAATGAGCAGTTCTTC. This codes for CASSSLKAGVGINEQFF. J is TRBJ2-1 and V is TRBV5-1; 8 bases agree with TRBD2. From germline, CDR1 is SGHRS and CDR2 YFSETQ. The length of the CDR3 is 17 residues. Trimming took 3 bases from V and 6 from J; bases not matched to a gene: 14.

This chain connects TRBV7-2 to TRBJ2-7; TRBD2 might be the D (6 bases). Germline assignment: CDR1 SGHTA and CDR2 FQGNSA. This CDR3 has 13 amino acids. V gave up 5 bases and J gave up 1 base, with 9 bases separating them. CDR3 DNA: TGTGCCAGCAGCAAGGGACTGTCCTACGAGCAGTACTTC. This encodes CASSKGLSYEQYF.

The genes are TRBV11-2 and TRBJ2-1; D gene unclear. V was trimmed by 3 bases and J by 8 bases, leaving 11 bases between them. Germline loops: CDR1 SGHAT, CDR2 FQNNGV. This CDR3 has 13 amino acids. The CDR3 nucleotides are TGTGCCAGCAGCTTGGCCTCGATGGATGAGCAGTTCTTC. Amino acid sequence: CASSLASMDEQFF. The full variable domain, rest sourced from reference TRBV11-2 and TRBJ2-1, is EAGVAQSPRYKIIEKRQSVAFWCNPISGHATLYWYQQILGQGPKLLIQFQNNGVVDDSQLPKDRFSAERLKGVDSTLKIQPAKLEDSAVYLCASSLASMDEQFFGPGTRLTVL.

The CDR3 region has the DNA TGTGCCAGCAGCTTCGGACTAGCGGGAGTGGGCTGGGAGCAGTACTTC. Translation: CASSFGLAGVGWEQYF. The V and J genes are TRBV7-2 and TRBJ2-7; 13 bases are a match to TRBD2. The CDR3 sequence is 16 residues long. In germline, CDR1 is SGHTA, CDR2 FQGNSA. V lost 3 bases and J lost 7; bases outside the gene matches: 9.